The sequence of this T cell receptor beta chain was determined in a study of Tregs in tolerant kidney transplant recipients. This clone was picked up a small number of times. The antigen remains undetermined. Sequencing was performed with immunoSEQ multiplex PCR; in TCRdb, only in-frame clones are kept and a portion is missing. The repertoire includes a few thousand clones, 40% to 50% of them detected once, and roughly 6.8% sits in the top ten. Germline CDR1 KGHSH, CDR2 LQKENI. The CDR3 consists of 20 residues. V was clipped by 4 bases and J by 5 bases, with 32 bases between them. The sequenced material came from Tregs from blood grown in culture. The TCR was taken from a human donor in good health. The chain carries TRBV18 and TRBJ2-5; D is unclear. The CDR3 nucleotides read TGTGCCAGCTCACAAAGGGCGGTATTAGGATTCTCATCCAGCGCGGAGACCCAGTACTTC. It translates to CASSQRAVLGFSSSAETQYF.